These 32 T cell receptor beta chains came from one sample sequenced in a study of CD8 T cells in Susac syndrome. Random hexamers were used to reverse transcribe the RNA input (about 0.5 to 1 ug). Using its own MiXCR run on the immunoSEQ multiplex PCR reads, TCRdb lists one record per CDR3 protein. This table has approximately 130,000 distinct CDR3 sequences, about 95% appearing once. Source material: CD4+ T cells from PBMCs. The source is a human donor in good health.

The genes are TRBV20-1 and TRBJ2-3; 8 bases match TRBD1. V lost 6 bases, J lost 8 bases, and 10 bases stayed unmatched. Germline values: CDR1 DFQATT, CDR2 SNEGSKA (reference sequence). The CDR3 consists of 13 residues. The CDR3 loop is CSAPDREKVTQYF. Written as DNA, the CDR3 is TGCAGTGCCCCGGACAGGGAAAAGGTTACGCAGTATTTT.

The CDR3 reads CASTPAGAGVDEQYF. The CDR3 DNA follows: TGTGCCAGCACCCCAGCGGGGGCGGGAGTAGACGAGCAGTACTTC. The chain uses TRBV28 and TRBJ2-7, with 8 bases that match TRBD2. The CDR3 contains 15 residues. The germline V gene has CDR1 MDHEN and CDR2 SYDVKM. Germline trimming cut 7 bases from V and 5 bases from J; bases unmatched to any gene: 13. The full variable domain, with the rest looked up from reference TRBV28 and TRBJ2-7, is DVKVTQSSRYLVKRTGEKVFLECVQDMDHENMFWYRQDPGLGLRLIYFSYDVKMKEKGDIPEGYSVSREKKERFSLILESASTNQTSMYLCASTPAGAGVDEQYFGPGTRLTVT.

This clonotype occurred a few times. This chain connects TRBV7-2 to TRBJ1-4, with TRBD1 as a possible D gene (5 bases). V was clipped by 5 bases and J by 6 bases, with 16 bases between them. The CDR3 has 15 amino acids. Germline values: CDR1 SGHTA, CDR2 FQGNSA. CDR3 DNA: TGTGCCAGCAGCCTCAACCAGGGAGGGGATGAAAAACTGTTTTTT. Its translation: CASSLNQGGDEKLFF.

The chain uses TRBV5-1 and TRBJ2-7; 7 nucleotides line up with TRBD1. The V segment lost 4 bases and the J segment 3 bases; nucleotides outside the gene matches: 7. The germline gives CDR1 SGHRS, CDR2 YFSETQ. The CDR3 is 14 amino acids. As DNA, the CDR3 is TGCGCCAGCAGCATAACGGGACAGAGCTACGAGCAGTACTTC. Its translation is CASSITGQSYEQYF.

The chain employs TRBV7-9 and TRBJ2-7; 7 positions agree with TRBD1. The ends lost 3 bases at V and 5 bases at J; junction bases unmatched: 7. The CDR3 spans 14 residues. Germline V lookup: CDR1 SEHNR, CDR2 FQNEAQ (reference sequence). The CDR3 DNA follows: TGTGCCAGCAGCTTGTCCGTTACAGGGGACGAGCAGTACTTC. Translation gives CASSLSVTGDEQYF.

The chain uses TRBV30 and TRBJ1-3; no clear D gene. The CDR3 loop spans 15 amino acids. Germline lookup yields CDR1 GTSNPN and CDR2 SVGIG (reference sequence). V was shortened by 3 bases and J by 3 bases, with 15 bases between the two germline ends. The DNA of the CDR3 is TGTGCCTGGAGATCCCTGCGGGGATATGGAAACACCATATATTTT. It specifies CAWRSLRGYGNTIYF.

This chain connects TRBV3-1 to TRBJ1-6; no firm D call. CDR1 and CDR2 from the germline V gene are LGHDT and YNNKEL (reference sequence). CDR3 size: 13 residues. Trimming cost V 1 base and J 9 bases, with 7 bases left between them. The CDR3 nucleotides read TGTGCCAGCAGCCAAGGTGCTGGTTCACCCCTCCACTTT. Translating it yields CASSQGAGSPLHF.

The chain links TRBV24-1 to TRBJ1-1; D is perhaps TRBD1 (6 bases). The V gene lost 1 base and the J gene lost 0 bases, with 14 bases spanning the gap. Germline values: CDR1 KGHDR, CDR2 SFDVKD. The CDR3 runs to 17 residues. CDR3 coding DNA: TGTGCCACCAGTGATTTTGGGGGGGCCGTCATGAACACTGAAGCTTTCTTT. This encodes CATSDFGGAVMNTEAFF.

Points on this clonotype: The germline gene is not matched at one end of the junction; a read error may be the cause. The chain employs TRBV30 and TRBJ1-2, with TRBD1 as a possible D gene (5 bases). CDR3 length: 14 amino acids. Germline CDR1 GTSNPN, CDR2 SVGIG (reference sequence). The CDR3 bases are TGTGCCTGGAGTGTTTCAGGGCCAGGCTATGGCCACACCTTC. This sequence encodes CAWSVSGPGYGHTF.

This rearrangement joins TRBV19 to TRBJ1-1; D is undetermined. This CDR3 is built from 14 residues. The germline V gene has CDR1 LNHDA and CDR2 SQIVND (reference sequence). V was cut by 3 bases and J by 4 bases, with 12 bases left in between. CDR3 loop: CASSIKGLGTEAFF. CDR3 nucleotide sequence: TGTGCCAGTAGTATCAAGGGTTTGGGCACTGAAGCTTTCTTT.

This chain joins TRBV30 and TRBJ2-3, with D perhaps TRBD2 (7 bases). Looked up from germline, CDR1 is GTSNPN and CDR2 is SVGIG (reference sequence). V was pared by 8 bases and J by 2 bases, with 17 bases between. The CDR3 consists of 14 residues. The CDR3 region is CARSGGRNTDTQYF. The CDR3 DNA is TGTGCCCGTTCCGGGGGGCGGAACACAGATACGCAGTATTTT.

CDR3: CASSSGLASGELFF. The CDR3 bases are TGTGCCAGCAGTTCGGGACTAGCATCCGGGGAGCTGTTTTTT. V gene TRBV7-6 combines with J gene TRBJ2-2; 9 positions agree with TRBD2. V lost 6 bases to trimming and J lost 6 bases; unmatched junction nucleotides: 5. The CDR3 extends over 14 amino acids. Germline CDR1 is SGHVS and CDR2 is FNYEAQ.

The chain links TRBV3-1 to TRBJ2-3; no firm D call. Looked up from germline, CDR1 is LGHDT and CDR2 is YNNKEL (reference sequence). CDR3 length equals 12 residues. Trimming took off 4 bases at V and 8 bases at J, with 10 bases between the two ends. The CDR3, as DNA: TGTGCCAGCAGCCCTCTCCTAGGTACGCAGTATTTT. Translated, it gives CASSPLLGTQYF.

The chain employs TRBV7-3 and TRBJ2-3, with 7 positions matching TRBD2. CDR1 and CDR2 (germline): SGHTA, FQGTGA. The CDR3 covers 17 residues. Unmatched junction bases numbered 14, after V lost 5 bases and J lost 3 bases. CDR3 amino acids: CASSQRGAGVTTDTQYF. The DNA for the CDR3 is TGTGCCAGCAGCCAAAGGGGTGCGGGAGTAACAACAGATACGCAGTATTTT.

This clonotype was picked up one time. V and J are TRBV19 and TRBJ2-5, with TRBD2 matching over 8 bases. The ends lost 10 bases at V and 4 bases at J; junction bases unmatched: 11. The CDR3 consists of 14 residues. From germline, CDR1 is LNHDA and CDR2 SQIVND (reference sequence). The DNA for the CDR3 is TGTGCCACTAAAGCGGGAGCCGATAGAGAGACCCAGTACTTC. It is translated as CATKAGADRETQYF.

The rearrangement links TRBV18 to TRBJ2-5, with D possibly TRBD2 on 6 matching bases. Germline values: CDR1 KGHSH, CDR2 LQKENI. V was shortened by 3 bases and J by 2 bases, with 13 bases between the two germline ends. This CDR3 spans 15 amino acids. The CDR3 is CASSPRSGTQETQYF. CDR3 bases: TGTGCCAGCTCACCTCGATCAGGGACTCAAGAGACCCAGTACTTC. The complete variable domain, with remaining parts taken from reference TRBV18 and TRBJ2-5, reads NAGVMQNPRHLVRRRGQEARLRCSPMKGHSHVYWYRQLPEEGLKFMVYLQKENIIDESGMPKERFSAEFPKEGPSILRIQQVVRGDSAAYFCASSPRSGTQETQYFGPGTRLLVL.

The DNA of the CDR3 is TGTGCCAGCAGCTTACAGGGTGAGACCCAGTACTTC. Residues: CASSLQGETQYF. The V and J genes are TRBV7-9 and TRBJ2-5; possibly TRBD1 for D (5 bases). The CDR3 has 12 amino acids. Per the germline V gene, CDR1 is SEHNR and CDR2 is FQNEAQ (reference sequence). V shed 2 bases and J shed 5 bases, with 6 bases lying between them.

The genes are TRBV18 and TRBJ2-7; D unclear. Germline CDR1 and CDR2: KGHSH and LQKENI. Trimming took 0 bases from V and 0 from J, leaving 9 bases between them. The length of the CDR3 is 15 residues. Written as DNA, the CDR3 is TGTGCCAGCTCACCACCTTTCACTCCCTCCTACGAGCAGTACTTC. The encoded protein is CASSPPFTPSYEQYF.

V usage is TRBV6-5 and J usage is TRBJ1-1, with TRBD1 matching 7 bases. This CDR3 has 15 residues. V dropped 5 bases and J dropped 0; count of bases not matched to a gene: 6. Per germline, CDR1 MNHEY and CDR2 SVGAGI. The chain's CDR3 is CASSGRDRMNTEAFF. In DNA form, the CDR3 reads TGTGCCAGCAGTGGAAGGGACAGAATGAACACTGAAGCTTTCTTT.

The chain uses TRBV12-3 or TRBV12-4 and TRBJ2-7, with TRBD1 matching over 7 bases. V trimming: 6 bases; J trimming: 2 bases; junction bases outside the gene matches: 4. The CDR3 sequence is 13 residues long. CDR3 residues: CASRVTGTYEQYF. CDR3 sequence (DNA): TGTGCCAGCAGGGTGACAGGGACCTACGAGCAGTACTTC.

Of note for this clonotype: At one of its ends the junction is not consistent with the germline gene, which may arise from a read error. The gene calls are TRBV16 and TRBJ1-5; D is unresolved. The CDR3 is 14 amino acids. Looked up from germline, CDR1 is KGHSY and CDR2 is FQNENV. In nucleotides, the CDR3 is TGTGCCAGCAGCCAATCAGGGCTCGATCAGCCCCAGCTTTTT. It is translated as CASSQSGLDQPQLF.

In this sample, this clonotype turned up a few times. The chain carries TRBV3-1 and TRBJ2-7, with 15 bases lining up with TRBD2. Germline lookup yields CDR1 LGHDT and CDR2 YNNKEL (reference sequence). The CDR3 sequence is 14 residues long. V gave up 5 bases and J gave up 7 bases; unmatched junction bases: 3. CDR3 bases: TGTGCCAGCAGCTCCGGGACTAGCGGGAGGGAGCAGTACTTC. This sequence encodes CASSSGTSGREQYF.

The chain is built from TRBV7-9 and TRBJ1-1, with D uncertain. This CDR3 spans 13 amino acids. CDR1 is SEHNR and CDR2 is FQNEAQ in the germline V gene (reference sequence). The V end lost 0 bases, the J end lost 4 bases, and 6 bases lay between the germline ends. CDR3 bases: TGTGCCAGCAGCTTAGCAGGGCGCACTGAAGCTTTCTTT. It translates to CASSLAGRTEAFF. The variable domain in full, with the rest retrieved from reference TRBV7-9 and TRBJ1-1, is DTGVSQNPRHKITKRGQNVTFRCDPISEHNRLYWYRQTLGQGPEFLTYFQNEAQLEKSRLLSDRFSAERPKGSFSTLEIQRTEQGDSAMYLCASSLAGRTEAFFGQGTRLTVV.

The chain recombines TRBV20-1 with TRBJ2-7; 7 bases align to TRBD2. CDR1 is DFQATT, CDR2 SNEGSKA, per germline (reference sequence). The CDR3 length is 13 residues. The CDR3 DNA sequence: TGCAGCCTGGTTGTCCCGGGAGGTGGGGAGCAGTACTTC. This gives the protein CSLVVPGGGEQYF.

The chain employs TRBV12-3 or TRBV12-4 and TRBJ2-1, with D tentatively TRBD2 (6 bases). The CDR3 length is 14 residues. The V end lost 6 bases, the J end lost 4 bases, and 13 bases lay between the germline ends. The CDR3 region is CASSPTGTYNEQFF. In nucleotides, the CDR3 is TGTGCCAGCAGCCCAACGGGGACTTACAATGAGCAGTTCTTC.

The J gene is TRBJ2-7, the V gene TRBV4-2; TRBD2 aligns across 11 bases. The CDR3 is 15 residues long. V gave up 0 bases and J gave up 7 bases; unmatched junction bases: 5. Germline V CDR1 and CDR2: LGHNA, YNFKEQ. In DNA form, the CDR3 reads TGTGCCAGCAGCCAAGATACTAGCGGGGGTTCGGAGCAGTACTTC. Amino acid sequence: CASSQDTSGGSEQYF.

CDR3 nucleotide sequence: TGTGCCAGCAGTTCGGCGCCACTAGCGGGAATCACAGATACGCAGTATTTT. Protein product: CASSSAPLAGITDTQYF. The chain has TRBV27 and TRBJ2-3, with TRBD2 matching 10 bases. This CDR3 spans 17 amino acids. V lost 4 bases to trimming and J lost 2 bases; unmatched junction nucleotides: 9. Germline CDR1 and CDR2: MNHEY and SMNVEV (reference sequence).

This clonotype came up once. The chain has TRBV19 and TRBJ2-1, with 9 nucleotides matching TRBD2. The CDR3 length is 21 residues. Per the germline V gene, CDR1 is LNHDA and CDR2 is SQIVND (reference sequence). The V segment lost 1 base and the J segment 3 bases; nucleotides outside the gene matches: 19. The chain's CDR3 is CASSIGYGGIIAGVDYNEQFF. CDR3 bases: TGTGCCAGTAGTATAGGGTACGGGGGAATAATAGCGGGAGTCGACTACAATGAGCAGTTCTTC.

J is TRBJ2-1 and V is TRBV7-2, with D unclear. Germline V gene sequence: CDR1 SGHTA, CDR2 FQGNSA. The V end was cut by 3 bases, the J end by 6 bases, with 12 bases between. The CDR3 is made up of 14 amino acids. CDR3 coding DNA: TGTGCCAGCAGCTTTTCGCTGGACGGCAATGAGCAGTTCTTC. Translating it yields CASSFSLDGNEQFF. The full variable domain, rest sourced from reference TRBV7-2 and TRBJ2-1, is GAGVSQSPSNKVTEKGKDVELRCDPISGHTALYWYRQSLGQGLEFLIYFQGNSAPDKSGLPSDRFSAERTGGSVSTLTIQRTQQEDSAVYLCASSFSLDGNEQFFGPGTRLTVL.

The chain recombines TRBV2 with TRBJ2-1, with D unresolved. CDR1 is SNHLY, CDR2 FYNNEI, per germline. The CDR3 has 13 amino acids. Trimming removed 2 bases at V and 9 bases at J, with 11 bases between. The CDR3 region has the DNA TGTGCCAGCAGTGAAACCCTCATCAGTGAGCAGTTCTTC. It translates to CASSETLISEQFF.

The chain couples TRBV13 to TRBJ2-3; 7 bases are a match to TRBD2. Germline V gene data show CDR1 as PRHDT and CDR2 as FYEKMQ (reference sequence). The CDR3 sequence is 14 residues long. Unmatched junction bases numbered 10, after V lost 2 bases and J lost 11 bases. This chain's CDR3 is CASSLLTSRLRQYF. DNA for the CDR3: TGTGCCAGCAGCTTACTGACTAGCCGTCTTAGGCAGTATTTT. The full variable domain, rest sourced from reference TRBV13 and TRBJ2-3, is AAGVIQSPRHLIKEKRETATLKCYPIPRHDTVYWYQQGPGQDPQFLISFYEKMQSDKGSIPDRFSAQQFSDYHSELNMSSLELGDSALYFCASSLLTSRLRQYFGPGTRLTVL.

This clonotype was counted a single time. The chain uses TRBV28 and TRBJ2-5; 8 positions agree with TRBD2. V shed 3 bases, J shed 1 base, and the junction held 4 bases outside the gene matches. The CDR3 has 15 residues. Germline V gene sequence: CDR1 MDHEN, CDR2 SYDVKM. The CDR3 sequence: CASSFGGGRQETQYF. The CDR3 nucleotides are TGTGCCAGCAGTTTCGGGGGGGGACGCCAAGAGACCCAGTACTTC.